What follows is one TCR beta chain and its context. The specificity of this receptor is unknown. No much larger clone is present one base from it, and per-base qualities are unavailable. These data come from a study of technical replicates of blood from several donors (dated by TCRdb to 2016 to 2017). V is reduced by 0 bases and J by 8 bases, leaving a spacing of 8 bases between them. From a lookup of the germline V gene (reference sequence), CDR1 and CDR2 are GTSNPN and SVGIG. Inclusive of the bounding cysteine and phenylalanine, the CDR3 is 12 residues long. Only the CDR3 DNA stays, 36 bases, in frame from base 1. The library was produced with the immunoSEQ multiplex PCR assay. The clones in this table, taken by TCRdb from immuneACCESS, are in-frame only. Not every clone is retained; where verified, under half of the shortfall comes from an unresolved V gene, and the cause of the rest is unknown. Across this sample there are roughly 100,000 clones, with 90% to 97% seen only once. The top ten clones comprise around 0.4% of the sample.

The chain is made from TRBV30 and TRBJ2-4, and TRBD2 may be the D gene, going by 5 matching bases. The sample taken for sequencing was T cells isolated from PBMCs. The clonotype originates from a human donor in good health. DNA sequence: TGTGCCTGGAGTGTACTAGATTACATTCAGTACTTC. Its translation reads: CAWSVLDYIQYF.